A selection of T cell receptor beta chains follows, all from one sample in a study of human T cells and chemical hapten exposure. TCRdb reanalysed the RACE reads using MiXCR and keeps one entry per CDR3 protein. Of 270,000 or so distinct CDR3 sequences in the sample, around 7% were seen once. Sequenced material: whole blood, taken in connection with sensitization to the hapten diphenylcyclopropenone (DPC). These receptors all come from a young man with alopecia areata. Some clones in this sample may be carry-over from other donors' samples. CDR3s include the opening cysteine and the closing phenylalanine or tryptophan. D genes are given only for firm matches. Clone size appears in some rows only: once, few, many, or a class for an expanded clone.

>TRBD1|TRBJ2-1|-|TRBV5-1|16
TGCGCCAGCAGCTTGGGAGTGACAGGGGGTTTGAATGAGCAGTTCTTC
CASSLGVTGGLNEQFF
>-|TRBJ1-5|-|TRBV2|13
TGTGCCAGCAGTGTGCAGGGGTCTCAGCCCCAGCATTTT
CASSVQGSQPQHF
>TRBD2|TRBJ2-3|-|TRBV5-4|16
TGTGCCAGCAGCTCGGAACGGACTAGCGGCACAGATACGCAGTATTTT
CASSSERTSGTDTQYF
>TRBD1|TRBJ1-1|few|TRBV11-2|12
TGTGCCAGCAGTCCACAGGGGGCGCGGGCTTTCTTT
CASSPQGARAFF
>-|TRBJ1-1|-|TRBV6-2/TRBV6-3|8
TGTGCCGCGGAGTTGGCTTTCTTT
CAAELAFF
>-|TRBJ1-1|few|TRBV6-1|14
TGTGCCAGCAGTGTTACCCAGATGAACACTGAAGCTTTCTTT
CASSVTQMNTEAFF
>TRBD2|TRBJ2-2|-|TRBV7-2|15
TGTGCCAGCCGAGCGGGACTCCGGAACACCGGGGAGCTGTTTTTT
CASRAGLRNTGELFF
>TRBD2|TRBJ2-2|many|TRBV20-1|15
TGCAGTGCTATTAGCGGGGGCGCGAACACCGGGGAGCTGTTTTTT
CSAISGGANTGELFF
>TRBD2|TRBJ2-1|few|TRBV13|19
TGTGCCAGCAGCCAAGGGACTAGCGGGGCGAAAACAAGTATCGATGAGCAGTTCTTC
CASSQGTSGAKTSIDEQFF
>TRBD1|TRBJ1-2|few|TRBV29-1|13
TGCAGCGTTGCTGGACAGGGACTCTCCGGCTACACCTTC
CSVAGQGLSGYTF
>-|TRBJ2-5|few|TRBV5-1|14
TGCGCCAGCAGCCCCGAAGCGGCTAAAGAGACCCAGTACTTC
CASSPEAAKETQYF
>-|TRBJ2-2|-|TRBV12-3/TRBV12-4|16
TGTGCCAGCAGGCCCTCTCGTACCAACAGAACCGGGGAGCTGTTTTTT
CASRPSRTNRTGELFF
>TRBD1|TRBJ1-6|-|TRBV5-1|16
TGCGCCAGCCGCCCACAGGGGGTCTTCTATAATTCACCCCTCCACTTT
CASRPQGVFYNSPLHF
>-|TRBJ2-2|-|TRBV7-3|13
TGTGCCAGCAGCTTATTAACCCCCGGGGAGCTGTTTTTT
CASSLLTPGELFF
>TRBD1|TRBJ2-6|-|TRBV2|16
TGTGCCAGCAGGGGGACAGTTAAATCTGGGGCCAACGTCCTGACTTTC
CASRGTVKSGANVLTF
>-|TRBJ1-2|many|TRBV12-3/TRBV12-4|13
TGTGCCAGCAGTTCCGGGACGGCTTATGGCTACACCTTC
CASSSGTAYGYTF
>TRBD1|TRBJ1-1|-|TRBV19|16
TGTGCCAGTAGTTTCACCGGACAGGGACCCATCACTGAAGCTTTCTTT
CASSFTGQGPITEAFF
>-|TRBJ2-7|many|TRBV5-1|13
TGCGCCAGCAGCTTGGAGGGGACGCACGAGCAGTACTTC
CASSLEGTHEQYF
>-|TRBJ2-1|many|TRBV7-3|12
TGTGCCAGCAGCTTGTCGGGGAGTGAGCAGTTCTTC
CASSLSGSEQFF
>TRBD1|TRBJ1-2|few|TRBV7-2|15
TGTGCCAGCACCTCTCAGGGGGCGAAAGCCTATGGCTACACCTTC
CASTSQGAKAYGYTF
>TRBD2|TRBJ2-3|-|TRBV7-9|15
TGTGCCAGCAGCTTTGGGCTAGCGGGCACAGATACGCAGTATTTT
CASSFGLAGTDTQYF
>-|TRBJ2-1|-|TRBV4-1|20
TGCGCCAGCAGCCAACCGGTGCGTAGGGGGGCACATAGCTCCTACAATGAGCAGTTCTTC
CASSQPVRRGAHSSYNEQFF
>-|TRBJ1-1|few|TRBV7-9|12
TGTGCCAGCAGGTACGGTGGGCATGAAGCTTTCTTT
CASRYGGHEAFF
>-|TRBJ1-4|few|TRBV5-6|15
TGTGCCAGCAGCTTGGGTGGCAGAGAGAATGAAAAACTGTTTTTT
CASSLGGRENEKLFF
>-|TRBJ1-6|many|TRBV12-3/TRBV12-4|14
TGTGCCAGCAGTTACCGATCCTATAATTCACCCCTCCACTTT
CASSYRSYNSPLHF
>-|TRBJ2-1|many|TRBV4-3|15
TGCGCCAGCAGCCAAAACAATGTCCGGGGCAGTGAGCAGTTCTTC
CASSQNNVRGSEQFF